This TCR beta chain emerged from a study of CD8+CD57+ T cells in acquired aplastic anemia (dated by TCRdb to 2016 to 2019). General notes on the study: DNA extracted from sorted CD4+ and CD8+ cells had a mean of around 3 ug, with a range of about 0.18 to 27.4 ug. CD8+CD57+ expansion was defined as a frequency above the mean frequency observed in healthy subjects. What the work shows at the level of the full study, not this receptor alone: Between patients and healthy controls, no significant difference in CD8+ Simpson's diversity was found (P=0.060). Over 25 CD8+ CDR3 sequences were found in both patients and controls but appeared to be highly expressed in patients and within the immunodominant clones of the patients.

As to this clonotype: This clone's antigen is unknown. With a much larger clone just one base away, this may be a read error.

The CDR3 has 16 amino acids, counting the end cysteine and phenylalanine. Only the CDR3 region is kept as DNA, spanning 48 bases read in frame from base 1. V is reduced by 4 bases and J by 5 bases, leaving a spacing of 19 bases between them. Flow cytometry had shown CD8+CD57+ cell expansion in the patients selected for sequencing. Severe acquired aplastic anemia was diagnosed in all patients according to International Study of Aplastic Anemia and Agranulocytosis and Camitta criteria. No patient had received any therapy when blood was sampled. In the study, sorted CD4+ and CD8+ blood T cells from patients with severe aplastic anemia and from healthy subjects underwent deep sequencing of TCR repertoires. Patients were enrolled in the USA under clinicaltrials.gov protocols 00001620, 01623167, 00001397, 00071045, 00081523 and 00961064. Ficoll-Paque density gradient centrifugation was used to isolate peripheral blood mononuclear cells. Before DNA was extracted, CD4+ and CD8+ T cells were sorted using either FACS or magnetic beads.

Genomic DNA served as template for TCR beta VDJ combination and CDR3 sequence profiling. An Illumina HiSeq 2000 was the platform used for TCR repertoire sequencing. The source study handled its data this way. TRBV/TRBJ rearrangement plots, CDR3 size and DJ length profiles, and Simpson's diversity index were used to assess repertoires. Whichever DNA sequence was most abundant in the deep sequencing data was defined as the immunodominant clone. CDR3 amino acid sequences were screened for sharing across subjects and compared with published repertoires and the VDJdb database. The raw public data were reprocessed by TCRdb itself: fastp quality trimming at Q25, MiXCR clonotype calling, in-frame beta chains only. Rows with a matching CDR3 protein are joined into one entry that keeps the most common DNA and genes. The V and J calls follow TCRdb's processing rather than the paper's. The sample includes over 150,000 distinct CDR3 sequences, with roughly 60% observed a single time. The ten largest clones add up to about 42% of the sample.

The origin of this receptor is a human donor with aplastic anemia. Sequencing was done on a sample of sorted CD4+, CD8+, or CD8+CD57+ T cells (not recorded which) from PBMCs. The rearranged segments are TRBV5-7 and TRBJ1-5; no confident D gene assignment can be made. TRBV5-7 is recorded as an ORF, its role being uncertain. The CDR3 here reads CASSASHTEPHQPQHF. The DNA sequence is given as TGTGCCAGCAGCGCAAGCCATACAGAGCCCCATCAGCCCCAGCATTTT.